This T cell receptor beta chain was obtained from a study of T cells expressing NK-cell markers. This CDR3 is built from 14 residues. Germline V gene lookup returns CDR1 SGHAT and CDR2 FQNNGV. The cDNA for TCR beta came from 5'RACE template switching with UMIs. Using the 5' RACE reads, TCRdb records one entry per CDR3 protein without DNA. This table lists about 460,000 distinct CDR3 sequences. Overall study findings and caveats: In a handful of donors, these clonotypes also led the CD3+CD56-NKG2C+ fraction. Top CD8+ clonotypes included the dominant CD3+CD56+NKG2C+ clonotypes in several donors. Specificity for HCMV among expanded NKG2C+ T cell clones was not established.

Points on this clonotype: Its antigen is still unknown.

The clonotype was recovered from a woman aged 45-60 years in good health. Source material: blood T cells: a sorted CD56 or NKG2C T cell subset, CD4+ or CD8+ T cells, or bulk PBMC T cells (not recorded which). V gene TRBV11-2 combines with J gene TRBJ2-7; the TCRdb call, TRBD1, lacks DNA for checking. CDR3 region: CASMPGQGIYEQYF.